This TCR beta chain derives from a study of blood T cell repertoires in COVID-19. Study-wide background: The origin of the acute and convalescent COVID-19 samples was the United States, Italy and Spain. PBMCs, B-cell-depleted T cells, or T cells provided the cDNA or gDNA that made up the material.

Assay: immunoSEQ multiplex PCR; the TCRdb copy retains only in-frame clones and omits some. The table includes around 130,000 clones, 84% detected once. Living in 20 to 30 US areas, the participants were between 18 and 89 years of age. Grouping used clinical history reported by participants in a survey and questionnaire. This clone was counted a few times. Germline CDR1 ENHRY, CDR2 SYGVKD. V dropped 6 bases and J dropped 6 bases, with 6 bases sitting between them. The CDR3 is made up of 11 amino acids. The chain couples TRBV10-3 to TRBJ1-5; no firm D call. The specimen sequenced was PBMCs or T cells enriched from blood (not recorded which). The receptor was derived from a man between 35 and 55 years old with acute COVID-19. The CDR3, as DNA: TGTGCCATCAGGATCGGTCAGCCCCAGCATTTT. Its protein is CAIRIGQPQHF.